The 24 T cell receptor beta chains listed next were all sequenced from one sample in a study of shared clonotypes between healthy human individuals. Generated by immunoSEQ multiplex PCR, the TCRdb table keeps only in-frame clones and is missing some. Of millions of clones listed, approximately 95% were seen once; the top ten hold more than 0.1%. The sample comprised naive CD4+ T cells sorted from blood. The subset: CD45RA+ positively selected. The receptors derive from a man between 18 and 29 years old in good health.

For this clone: Other DNA sequences in this specimen translate into the identical CDR3. The rearrangement uses TRBV5-1 and TRBJ2-3, with 10 bases matching TRBD1. With V trimmed by 2 bases and J by 3 bases, 3 bases remained unmatched. Germline CDR1 reads SGHRS; CDR2 reads YFSETQ. This CDR3 spans 15 amino acids. The CDR3 is CASSLRQGATDTQYF. The CDR3 DNA reads as TGCGCCAGCAGCTTAAGACAGGGGGCAACAGATACGCAGTATTTT.

Of note for this clone: The same CDR3 also results from other DNA sequences found in this sample. This CDR3 reads CASSPPGGEQYF. The CDR3 nucleotides read TGTGCCAGCAGCCCGCCCGGTGGCGAGCAGTACTTC. The chain has TRBV11-2 and TRBJ2-7, with D hard to call. Between the trimmed V and J ends, which lost 5 bases and 6 bases, there was a span of 11 bases. The CDR3 runs to 12 residues. Germline lookup yields CDR1 SGHAT and CDR2 FQNNGV.

The chain couples TRBV7-8 to TRBJ2-7, with D maybe TRBD2 (5 bases). The V end was cut by 6 bases, the J end by 2 bases, with 14 bases between. This CDR3 has 14 amino acids. Germline V lookup: CDR1 SGHVS, CDR2 FQNEAQ. CDR3 nucleotides: TGTGCCAGCAGATCCGGACTTGGCACCTACGAGCAGTACTTC. The encoded protein is CASRSGLGTYEQYF.

This chain uses TRBV19 with TRBJ1-6; 11 bases are shared with TRBD1. Looked up from germline, CDR1 is LNHDA and CDR2 is SQIVND (reference sequence). J gave up 10 bases and V 6 bases, and 8 bases lay outside the gene matches. This CDR3 has 15 amino acids. In nucleotides, the CDR3 is TGTGCCAGTAGCCGCGGGGGACAGGGGGTATCACCCCTCCACTTT. Residues: CASSRGGQGVSPLHF.

The chain couples TRBV6-5 to TRBJ2-1; 9 bases map to TRBD2. Germline values: CDR1 MNHEY, CDR2 SVGAGI. This CDR3 is built from 15 residues. J gave up 3 bases and V 5 bases, and 5 bases lay outside the gene matches. The CDR3 DNA reads as TGTGCCAGCAGTCGGGCGGGAGGGGGCTACAATGAGCAGTTCTTC. Amino acids: CASSRAGGGYNEQFF.

The chain joins TRBV14 to TRBJ1-4; D unclear. V lost 2 bases and J 11 bases, leaving 15 bases between the germline ends. Per the germline V gene, CDR1 is SGHDN and CDR2 is FVKESK. CDR3 length: 14 residues. CDR3 nucleotide sequence: TGTGCCAGCAGCCAACTAGGGCTTGACTGGAAACTGTTTTTT. Protein: CASSQLGLDWKLFF. The complete variable domain, with remaining parts taken from reference TRBV14 and TRBJ1-4, reads EAGVTQFPSHSVIEKGQTVTLRCDPISGHDNLYWYRRVMGKEIKFLLHFVKESKQDESGMPNNRFLAERTGGTYSTLKVQPAELEDSGVYFCASSQLGLDWKLFFGSGTQLSVL.

This clone was seen just once. V usage is TRBV6-5 and J usage is TRBJ2-5; D gene unclear. Trimming left V 1 base short and J 6 bases short, with 3 bases between. CDR1 and CDR2 (germline): MNHEY, SVGAGI. The length of the CDR3 is 11 residues. CDR3 nucleotides: TGTGCCAGCAGTTACTTAAAGACCCAGTACTTC. It specifies CASSYLKTQYF.

DNA for the CDR3: TGCAGCGCCTACCCCAGCCGTTGGAACACTGAAGCTTTCTTT. It codes for CSAYPSRWNTEAFF. The chain links TRBV29-1 to TRBJ1-1; D remains ambiguous. The germline V gene has CDR1 SQVTM and CDR2 ANQGSEA. The CDR3 is made up of 14 amino acids. V was cut by 7 bases and J by 1 base, with 16 bases left in between.

The rearrangement joins TRBV5-1 to TRBJ2-1; D unclear. Per germline, CDR1 SGHRS and CDR2 YFSETQ. The CDR3 length is 14 residues. Trimming shortened V by 3 bases and J by 7 bases, and 14 bases separated the two germline ends. The CDR3 region is CASSSSVLGNEQFF. In DNA form, the CDR3 reads TGCGCCAGCAGCTCCTCAGTATTGGGGAATGAGCAGTTCTTC.

The chain recombines TRBV2 with TRBJ1-2; 9 bases are shared with TRBD1. Germline V CDR1 and CDR2: SNHLY, FYNNEI. V shed 6 bases, J shed 7 bases, and the junction held 9 bases outside the gene matches. The length of the CDR3 is 14 residues. This CDR3 reads CASRAGTGQGGYTF. CDR3 coding DNA: TGTGCCAGCAGAGCCGGGACAGGGCAAGGTGGCTACACCTTC.

The V and J genes are TRBV5-6 and TRBJ2-3; D is unclear. The CDR3 covers 16 residues. Deletions cut 0 bases from V and 1 base from J, with 12 bases between. CDR1 is SGHDT, CDR2 YYEEEE, per germline. The CDR3 is CASSLGSSPGTDTQYF. For the CDR3, the DNA is TGTGCCAGCAGCTTGGGTTCCTCGCCGGGCACAGATACGCAGTATTTT. Full variable domain (outside the CDR3, taken from reference TRBV5-6 and TRBJ2-3): DAGVTQSPTHLIKTRGQQVTLRCSPKSGHDTVSWYQQALGQGPQFIFQYYEEEERQRGNFPDRFSGHQFPNYSSELNVNALLLGDSALYLCASSLGSSPGTDTQYFGPGTRLTVL.

V gene TRBV18 combines with J gene TRBJ2-1; D gene unclear. This CDR3 has 13 residues. The V gene lost 6 bases and the J gene lost 7 bases, with 13 bases spanning the gap. Germline CDR1 reads KGHSH; CDR2 reads LQKENI. CDR3 nucleotide sequence: TGTGCCAGCTCCCTGAGTGTAGGGAATGAGCAGTTCTTC. It specifies CASSLSVGNEQFF.

This chain uses TRBV10-1 with TRBJ2-2; 10 positions match TRBD2. Germline values: CDR1 WNHNN, CDR2 SYGVQD (reference sequence). The CDR3 loop spans 17 amino acids. The junction had 7 bases not matched to a gene; V was cut back by 2 bases and J by 4 bases. Here the CDR3 reads CASSEQAGGPGTGELFF. The CDR3 coding sequence is TGCGCCAGCAGTGAGCAAGCGGGAGGGCCCGGCACCGGGGAGCTGTTTTTT.

CDR3 bases: TGTGCCAGCAGTACCGGGACAGTCAATCAGCCCCAGCATTTT. Translating it yields CASSTGTVNQPQHF. V gene TRBV7-2 combines with J gene TRBJ1-5; 7 bases align to TRBD1. V lost 6 bases to trimming and J lost 3 bases; unmatched junction nucleotides: 5. CDR3 length: 14 amino acids. Per germline, CDR1 SGHTA and CDR2 FQGNSA.

This chain uses TRBV10-2 with TRBJ2-1, with D perhaps assigned TRBD1 or TRBD2 (5 bases each). Trimming stripped 6 bases from V and 0 bases from J, with 9 bases between. CDR1 and CDR2 (germline): WSHSY, SAAADI. The CDR3 is made up of 14 amino acids. In nucleotides, the CDR3 is TGCGCCAGCAGGAAGGGGAGCTCCTACAATGAGCAGTTCTTC. This codes for CASRKGSSYNEQFF.

For this clone: It may be a read error: a sequence one base away is much more abundant. The sample contains more than one DNA sequence encoding this CDR3. V usage is TRBV7-6 and J usage is TRBJ1-5, with D unclear. The CDR3 totals 13 residues. The germline V gene has CDR1 SGHVS and CDR2 FNYEAQ. For the CDR3, the DNA is TGTGCCAGCAGTTTAGATAGCAATCAGCCCCAGCATTTT. It codes for CASSLDSNQPQHF.

V gene TRBV11-2 combines with J gene TRBJ1-4; 7 bases agree with TRBD1. Germline V CDR1 and CDR2: SGHAT, FQNNGV. The CDR3 consists of 18 residues. Trimming removed 5 bases from V and 4 bases from J; junction bases left unmatched: 16. The CDR3 DNA reads as TGTGCCAGCAGCCCGGATCGGCAGGGGGGCCTTAATAATGAAAAACTGTTTTTT. Translated: CASSPDRQGGLNNEKLFF.

V usage is TRBV15 and J usage is TRBJ2-7; D may be TRBD1 (6 bases). The germline V gene encodes CDR1 LNHNV and CDR2 YYDKDF (reference sequence). There are 14 residues in the CDR3. Trimming took off 1 base at V and 2 bases at J, with 9 bases between the two ends. The CDR3 protein is CATSRGDNPYEQYF. CDR3 nucleotide sequence: TGTGCCACCAGCAGAGGGGACAACCCCTACGAGCAGTACTTC.

This clone was observed once. The rearrangement uses TRBV7-9 and TRBJ2-3; 13 bases match TRBD2. This CDR3 region has 15 residues. Germline CDR1 and CDR2: SEHNR and FQNEAQ (reference sequence). V dropped 5 bases and J dropped 4; count of bases not matched to a gene: 3. CDR3: CASSRTSGSADTQYF. The CDR3 nucleotides read TGTGCCAGCAGCCGGACTAGCGGGAGTGCAGATACGCAGTATTTT.

About this clone itself: This specimen includes other DNA sequences encoding the same CDR3. V is TRBV7-2 and J is TRBJ2-3; 13 nucleotides agree with TRBD2. The CDR3 contains 14 residues. From germline, CDR1 is SGHTA and CDR2 FQGNSA. Trimming removed 3 bases from V and 7 bases from J; junction bases left unmatched: 1. The CDR3 nucleotides read TGTGCCAGCAGCTTGGGACTAGCGGGGAATACGCAGTATTTT. Amino acid sequence: CASSLGLAGNTQYF.

This clone has only a few counts. This sample includes further DNA sequences coding for the same CDR3. The rearrangement joins TRBV5-4 to TRBJ2-7; TRBD1 agrees at 9 bases. Trimming removed 3 bases from V and 2 bases from J; junction bases left unmatched: 3. Germline values: CDR1 SGHNT, CDR2 YYREEE (reference sequence). This CDR3 has 14 amino acids. CDR3: CASSSGTGPYEQYF. The CDR3 bases are TGTGCCAGCAGCTCGGGGACAGGGCCCTACGAGCAGTACTTC. Variable domain in full (rest from reference TRBV5-4 and TRBJ2-7): ETGVTQSPTHLIKTRGQQVTLRCSSQSGHNTVSWYQQALGQGPQFIFQYYREEENGRGNFPPRFSGLQFPNYSSELNVNALELDDSALYLCASSSGTGPYEQYFGPGTRLTVT.

The CDR3 protein is CASGRGDNEQYF. The CDR3 DNA is TGTGCCAGCGGTCGGGGAGACAACGAGCAGTACTTC. The genes are TRBV6-5 and TRBJ2-7, with a possible D match to TRBD2 (5 bases). Looked up from germline, CDR1 is MNHEY and CDR2 is SVGAGI. Trimming removed 8 bases from V and 5 bases from J, with 13 bases in between. The CDR3 sequence is 12 residues long.

This clone occurred once. The chain has TRBV6-6 and TRBJ2-4, with 7 positions matching TRBD2. The CDR3 extends over 16 amino acids. V lost 2 bases to trimming and J lost 0 bases; unmatched junction nucleotides: 4. Germline V gene sequence: CDR1 MNHNY, CDR2 SVGAGI (reference sequence). The DNA for the CDR3 is TGTGCCAGCAGTTACGGGAGGGCATTAGCCAAAAACATTCAGTACTTC. It translates to CASSYGRALAKNIQYF.

V and J are TRBV5-1 and TRBJ2-5; no firm D call. The CDR3 covers 17 residues. Germline values: CDR1 SGHRS, CDR2 YFSETQ. The V and J ends lost 0 bases and 0 bases respectively, with 15 bases between them. CDR3 region: CASSLAGGPLYQETQYF. CDR3 DNA: TGCGCCAGCAGCTTGGCCGGCGGTCCCCTGTACCAAGAGACCCAGTACTTC.